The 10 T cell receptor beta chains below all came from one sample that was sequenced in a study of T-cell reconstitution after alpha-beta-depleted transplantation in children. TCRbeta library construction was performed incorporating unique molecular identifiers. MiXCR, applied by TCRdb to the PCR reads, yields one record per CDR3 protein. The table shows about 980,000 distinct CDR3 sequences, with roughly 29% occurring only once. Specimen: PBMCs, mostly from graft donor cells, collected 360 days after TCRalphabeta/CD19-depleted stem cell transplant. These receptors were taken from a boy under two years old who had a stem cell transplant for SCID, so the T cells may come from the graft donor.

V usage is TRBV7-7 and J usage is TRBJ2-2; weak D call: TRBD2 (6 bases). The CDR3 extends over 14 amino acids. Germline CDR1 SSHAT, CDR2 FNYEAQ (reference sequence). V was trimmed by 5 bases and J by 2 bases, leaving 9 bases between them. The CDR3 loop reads CASSVGLNTGELFF. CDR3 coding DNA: TGTGCCAGCAGCGTGGGACTTAACACCGGGGAGCTGTTTTTT.

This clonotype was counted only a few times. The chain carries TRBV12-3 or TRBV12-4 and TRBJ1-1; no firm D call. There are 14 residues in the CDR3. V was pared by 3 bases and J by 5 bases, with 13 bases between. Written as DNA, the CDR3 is TGTGCCAGCAGTTTGTTTGTGGGTGGTACTGAAGCTTTCTTT. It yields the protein CASSLFVGGTEAFF.

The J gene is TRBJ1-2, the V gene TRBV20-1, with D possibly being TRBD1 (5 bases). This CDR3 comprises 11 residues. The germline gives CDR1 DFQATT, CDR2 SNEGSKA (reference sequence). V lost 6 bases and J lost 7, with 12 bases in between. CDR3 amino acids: CSARGSGGYTF. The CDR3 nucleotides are TGCAGTGCCCGGGGCTCGGGTGGCTACACCTTC.

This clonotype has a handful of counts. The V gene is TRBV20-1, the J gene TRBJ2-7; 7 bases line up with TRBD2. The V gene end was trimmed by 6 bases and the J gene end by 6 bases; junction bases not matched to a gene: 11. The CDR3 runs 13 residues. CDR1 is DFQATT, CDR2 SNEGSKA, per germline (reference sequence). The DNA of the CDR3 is TGCAGTGCCCAAAGGACTAGAGGCGGCGAGCAGTACTTC. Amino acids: CSAQRTRGGEQYF.

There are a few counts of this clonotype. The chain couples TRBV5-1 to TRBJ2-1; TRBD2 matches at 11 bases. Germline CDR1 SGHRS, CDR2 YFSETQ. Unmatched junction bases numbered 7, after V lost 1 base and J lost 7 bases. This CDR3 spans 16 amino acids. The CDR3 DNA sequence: TGCGCCAGCAGCTTGATGGTAGCGGGGGGGGGAAATGAGCAGTTCTTC. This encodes CASSLMVAGGGNEQFF.

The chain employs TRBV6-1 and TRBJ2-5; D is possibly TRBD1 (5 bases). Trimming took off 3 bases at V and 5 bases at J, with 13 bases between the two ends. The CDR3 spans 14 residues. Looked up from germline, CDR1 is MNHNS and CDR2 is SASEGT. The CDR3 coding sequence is TGTGCCAGCAGTGACGCGGCAGGGCGGGAGACCCAGTACTTC. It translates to CASSDAAGRETQYF.

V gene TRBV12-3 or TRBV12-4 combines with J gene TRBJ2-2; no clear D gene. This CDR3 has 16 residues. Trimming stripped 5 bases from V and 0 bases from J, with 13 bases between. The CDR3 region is CASSPWGIPNTGELFF. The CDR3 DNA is TGTGCCAGCAGTCCGTGGGGTATACCGAACACCGGGGAGCTGTTTTTT.

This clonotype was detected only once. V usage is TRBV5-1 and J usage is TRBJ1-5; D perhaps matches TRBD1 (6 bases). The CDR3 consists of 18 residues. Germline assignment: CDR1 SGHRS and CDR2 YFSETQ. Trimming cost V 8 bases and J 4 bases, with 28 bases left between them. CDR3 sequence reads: CARMTGQVEGRYNQPQHF. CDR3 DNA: TGCGCCAGGATGACAGGTCAAGTAGAGGGTCGGTATAATCAGCCCCAGCATTTT.

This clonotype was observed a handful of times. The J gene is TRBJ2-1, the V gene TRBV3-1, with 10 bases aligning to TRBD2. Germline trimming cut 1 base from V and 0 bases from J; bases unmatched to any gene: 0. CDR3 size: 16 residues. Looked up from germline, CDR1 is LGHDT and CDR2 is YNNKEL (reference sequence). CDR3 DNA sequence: TGTGCCAGCAGCCAAGCTAGCGGGGGCTCCTACAATGAGCAGTTCTTC. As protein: CASSQASGGSYNEQFF.

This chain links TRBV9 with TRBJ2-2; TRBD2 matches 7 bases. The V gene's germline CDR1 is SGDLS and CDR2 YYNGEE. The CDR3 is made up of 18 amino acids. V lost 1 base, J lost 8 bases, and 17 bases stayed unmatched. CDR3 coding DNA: TGTGCCAGCAGCGTATCCCCCGCGGGGGAGAGAATTCGGGGGGAGCTGTTTTTT. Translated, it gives CASSVSPAGERIRGELFF.